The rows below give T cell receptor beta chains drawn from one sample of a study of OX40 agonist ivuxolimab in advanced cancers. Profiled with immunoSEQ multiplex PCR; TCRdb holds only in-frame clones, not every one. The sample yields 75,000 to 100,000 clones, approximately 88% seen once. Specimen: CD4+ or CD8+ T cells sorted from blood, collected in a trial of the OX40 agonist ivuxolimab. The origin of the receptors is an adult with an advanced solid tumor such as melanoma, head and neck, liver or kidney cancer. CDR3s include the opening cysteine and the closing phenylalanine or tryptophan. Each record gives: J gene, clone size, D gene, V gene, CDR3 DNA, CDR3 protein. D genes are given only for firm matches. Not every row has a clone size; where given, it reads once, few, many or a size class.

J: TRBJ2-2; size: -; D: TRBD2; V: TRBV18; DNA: TGTGCCAGCTCACCAGCGGGGGGAGGCACCGGGGAGCTGTTTTTT; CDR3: CASSPAGGGTGELFF
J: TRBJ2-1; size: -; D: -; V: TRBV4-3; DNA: TGCGCCAGCAGCCAAGATCGGGCAGAAGCATACAATGAGCAGTTCTTC; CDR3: CASSQDRAEAYNEQFF
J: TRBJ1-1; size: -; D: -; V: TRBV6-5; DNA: TGTGCCAGCACCCGTGGCACTGAAGCTTTCTTT; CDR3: CASTRGTEAFF
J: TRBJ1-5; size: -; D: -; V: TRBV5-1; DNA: TGCGCCAGCAGCGTTGCCGGGACGGTGAATCAGCCCCAGCATTTT; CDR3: CASSVAGTVNQPQHF
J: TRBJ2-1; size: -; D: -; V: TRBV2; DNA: TGTGCCAGCAGTCGGGACAATTACAATGAGCAGTTCTTC; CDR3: CASSRDNYNEQFF
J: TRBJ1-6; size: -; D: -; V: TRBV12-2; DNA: TGTGCAAGTCGCTTAGCGCGGGAGGGGCCGCGAGCTAGGGGTAATTCACCCCTCCACTTT; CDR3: CASRLAREGPRARGNSPLHF
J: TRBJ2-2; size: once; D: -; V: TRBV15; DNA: TGTGCCACCAGCAGAGGGGATGGAAACACCGGGGAGCTGTTTTTT; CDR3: CATSRGDGNTGELFF
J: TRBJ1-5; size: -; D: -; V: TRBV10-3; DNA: TGTGCCAGCAGCCCACAGGAGGATCAGCCCCAGCATTTT; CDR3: CASSPQEDQPQHF
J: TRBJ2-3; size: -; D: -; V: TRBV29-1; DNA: TGCAGCGCCAAGGACCACACAGATACGCAGTATTTT; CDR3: CSAKDHTDTQYF
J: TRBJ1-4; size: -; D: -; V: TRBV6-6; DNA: TGTGCCAGCAGTTTCGTTGAAAAACTGTTTTTT; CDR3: CASSFVEKLFF
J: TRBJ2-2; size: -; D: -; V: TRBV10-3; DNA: TGTGCCATCAGTGGTAGGGGTGGGGTTACGAACACCGGGGAGCTGTTTTTT; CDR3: CAISGRGGVTNTGELFF
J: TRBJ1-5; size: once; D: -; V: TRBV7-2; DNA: TGTGCCAGCAGCCAGGACAGTGCTAGCAATCAGCCCCAGCATTTT; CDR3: CASSQDSASNQPQHF
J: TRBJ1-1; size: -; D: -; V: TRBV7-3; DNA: TGTGCCAGCAGCGCGTCGGTGGACACTGAAGCTTTCTTT; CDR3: CASSASVDTEAFF
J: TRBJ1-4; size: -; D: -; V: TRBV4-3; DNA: TGCGCCAGCAGCCAAGATGTGGGGCAGGGTGGCGAAAAACTGTTTTTT; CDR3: CASSQDVGQGGEKLFF
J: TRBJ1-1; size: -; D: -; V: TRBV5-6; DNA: TGTGCCAGCACCGACGAGAAGGTGCTGGGAGGGGACACTGAAGCTTTCTTT; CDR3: CASTDEKVLGGDTEAFF
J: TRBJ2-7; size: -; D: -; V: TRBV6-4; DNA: TGTGCCAGCAGTGGGGCAGGACGCTCCTACGAGCAGTACTTC; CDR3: CASSGAGRSYEQYF
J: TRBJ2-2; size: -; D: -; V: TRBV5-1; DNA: TGCGCCAGCAGCTTGGACCCACAGGGAAGAACCGGGGAGCTGTTTTTT; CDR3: CASSLDPQGRTGELFF
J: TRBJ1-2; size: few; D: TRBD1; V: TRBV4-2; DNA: TGTGCCAGCAGCCAAGAGGGACAGTCCGGCTACACCTTC; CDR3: CASSQEGQSGYTF
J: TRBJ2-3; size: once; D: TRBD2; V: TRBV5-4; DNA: TGTGCCAGCAGCCCGGGACTAGCGGGGGGCCTCGGGTATACGCAGTATTTT; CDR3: CASSPGLAGGLGYTQYF
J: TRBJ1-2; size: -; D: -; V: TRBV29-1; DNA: TGCAGCGTCACGAAAGGGGAAAACTATGGCTACACCTTC; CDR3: CSVTKGENYGYTF
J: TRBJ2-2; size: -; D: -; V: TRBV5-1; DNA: TGCGCCAGCAGCTTGGCCGGCGCAGCCATGAACACCGGGGAGCTGTTTTTT; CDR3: CASSLAGAAMNTGELFF
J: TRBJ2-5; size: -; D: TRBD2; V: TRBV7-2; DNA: TGTGCCAGCAACCCAGGCCCCGAGGCGGGGGTTAAATCCTACTTC; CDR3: CASNPGPEAGVKSYF
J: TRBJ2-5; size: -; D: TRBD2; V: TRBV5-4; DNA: TGTGCCAGCAGCCCCCCGGGGGGAGCGGGTGGGGGAGAGACCCAGTACTTC; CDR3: CASSPPGGAGGGETQYF
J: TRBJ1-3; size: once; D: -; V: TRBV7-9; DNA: TGTGCCAGCAGCTTACAAGTTGGAAACACCATATATTTT; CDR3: CASSLQVGNTIYF
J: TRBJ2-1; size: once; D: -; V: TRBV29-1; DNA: TGCAGCGTTGAAAGACTTAATGAGCAGTTCTTC; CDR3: CSVERLNEQFF
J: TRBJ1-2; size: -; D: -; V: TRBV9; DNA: TGTGCCAGCAGCGTGAGAGGGCTTTGGGACTATGGCTACACCTTC; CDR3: CASSVRGLWDYGYTF
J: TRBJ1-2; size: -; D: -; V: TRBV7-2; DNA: TGTGCCAGCAGCCCCTCCGGGACGGCCTATGGCTACACCTTC; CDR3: CASSPSGTAYGYTF
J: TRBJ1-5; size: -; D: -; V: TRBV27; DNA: TGTGCCACCAGGAGGGGTCTCGATCAGCCCCAGCATTTT; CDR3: CATRRGLDQPQHF
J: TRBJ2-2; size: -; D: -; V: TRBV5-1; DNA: TGCGCCAGCAGTAGGGACCTACCGAGCGGGGAGCTGTTTTTT; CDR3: CASSRDLPSGELFF
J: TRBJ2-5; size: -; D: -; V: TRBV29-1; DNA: TGCAGCGTAGCTAGGACTCTCCAAGAGACCCAGTACTTC; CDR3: CSVARTLQETQYF
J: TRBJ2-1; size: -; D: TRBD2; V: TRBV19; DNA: TGTGCCAGTAGTATCGGACACGGGGGGGGAAGGCAGTTCTTC; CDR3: CASSIGHGGGRQFF
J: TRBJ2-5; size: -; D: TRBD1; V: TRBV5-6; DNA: TGTGCCAGCAGCTCCTACAGGGGGCGCCGAGAGACCCAGTACTTC; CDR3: CASSSYRGRRETQYF
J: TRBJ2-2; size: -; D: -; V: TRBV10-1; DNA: TGCGCCAGCAGTGTGATTCAGGGCGGGGAGCTGTTTTTT; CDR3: CASSVIQGGELFF
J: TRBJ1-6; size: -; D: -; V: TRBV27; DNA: TGTGCCAGCACTCAGGGGATTTCACCCCTCCACTTT; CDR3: CASTQGISPLHF
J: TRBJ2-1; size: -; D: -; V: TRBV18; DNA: TGTGCCAGCTCACCACCGGACTCGTACAATGAGCAGTTCTTC; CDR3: CASSPPDSYNEQFF
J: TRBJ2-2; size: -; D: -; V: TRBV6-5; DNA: TGTGCCAGCAGTTACTCGGGACGGAACACCGGGGAGCTGTTTTTT; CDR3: CASSYSGRNTGELFF
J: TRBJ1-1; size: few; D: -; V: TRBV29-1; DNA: TGCAGCGTTGAAGAAGCTTTCTTT; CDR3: CSVEEAFF
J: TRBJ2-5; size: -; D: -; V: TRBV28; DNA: TGTGCCAGCAGTACCATTACAGGGACCCAGACCCAGTACTTC; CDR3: CASSTITGTQTQYF
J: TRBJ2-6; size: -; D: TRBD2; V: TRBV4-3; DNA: TGCGCCAGCAGCCAAGATTGGGGGGGGACTCTCTCTGGGGCCAACGTCCTGACTTTC; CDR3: CASSQDWGGTLSGANVLTF
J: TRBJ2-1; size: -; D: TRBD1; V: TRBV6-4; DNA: TGTGCCAGCAGTGAGGTTGGGACAGGGTCCTACAATGAGCAGTTCTTC; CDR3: CASSEVGTGSYNEQFF
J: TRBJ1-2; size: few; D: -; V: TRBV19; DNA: TGTGCCACCGGCCAACTCTATGGCTACACCTTC; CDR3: CATGQLYGYTF
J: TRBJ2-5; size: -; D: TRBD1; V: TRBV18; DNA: TGTGCCAGCTCACCACCTTCAGGGGGCCTACAAGAGACCCAGTACTTC; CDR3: CASSPPSGGLQETQYF
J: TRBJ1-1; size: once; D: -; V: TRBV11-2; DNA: TGTGCCAGCAGCTTTCAGAGGGGCACTGAAGCTTTCTTT; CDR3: CASSFQRGTEAFF
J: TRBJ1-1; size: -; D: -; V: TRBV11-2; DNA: TGTGCCAGCAGCGCGGACAGCAGTTACACTGAAGCTTTCTTT; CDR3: CASSADSSYTEAFF
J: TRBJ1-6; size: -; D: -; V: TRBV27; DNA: TGTGCCAGCAGCAGGTTGGACGGTTCACCCCTCCACTTT; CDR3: CASSRLDGSPLHF
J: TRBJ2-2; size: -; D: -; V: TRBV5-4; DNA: TGTGCCAGCAGCTTGGCCGGGGGGAACACCGGGGAGCTGTTTTTT; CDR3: CASSLAGGNTGELFF
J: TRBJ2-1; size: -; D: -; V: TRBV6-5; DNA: TGTGCCAGCAGTCGAGGATCGCCCTACAATGAGCAGTTCTTC; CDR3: CASSRGSPYNEQFF
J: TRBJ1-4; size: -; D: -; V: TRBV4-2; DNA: TGTGCCAGCAGCCAAGCAAATCGGGGGTTAGGTGAAAAACTGTTTTTT; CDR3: CASSQANRGLGEKLFF
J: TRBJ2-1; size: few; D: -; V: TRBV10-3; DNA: TGTGCCATCAGTGACAGGAGAAAGACCTACAATGAGCAGTTCTTC; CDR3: CAISDRRKTYNEQFF
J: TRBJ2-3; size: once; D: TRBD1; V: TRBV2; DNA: TGTGCCAGCACCCGAACAGGGGGATTCACAGATACGCAGTATTTT; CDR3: CASTRTGGFTDTQYF
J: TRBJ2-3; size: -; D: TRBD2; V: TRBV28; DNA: TGTGCCAGGACGCCGGGACTAGCGGGGCCCACACGCACAGATACGCAGTATTTT; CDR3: CARTPGLAGPTRTDTQYF
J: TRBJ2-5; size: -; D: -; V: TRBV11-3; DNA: TGTGCCAGCAGCTTAGGCACCACGTCCTCATATCAAGAGACCCAGTACTTC; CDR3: CASSLGTTSSYQETQYF
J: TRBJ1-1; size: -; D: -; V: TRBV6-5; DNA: TGTGCCAGCAGTTTCGGACAAGGTAACACTGAAGCTTTCTTT; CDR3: CASSFGQGNTEAFF
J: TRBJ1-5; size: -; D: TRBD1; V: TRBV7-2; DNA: TGTGCCAGCAGCTTAGAGGGGGCCGGTAATCAGCCCCAGCATTTT; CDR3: CASSLEGAGNQPQHF
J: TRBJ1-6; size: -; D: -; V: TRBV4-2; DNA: TGTGCCAGCAGCCTAGGCACGAGTGGTAATTCACCCCTCCACTTT; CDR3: CASSLGTSGNSPLHF